This T cell receptor (beta chain) is from a study of CD4 T cells in relation to SARS-CoV-2 and coronaviruses. The overall study: ViraFEST: roughly ten-day antigen culture of PBMCs, then TCR beta CDR3 sequencing. Study outcomes and limitations: Pre-pandemic and post-infection samples never came from the same donor. In roughly 60% of donors, memory CD4+ clonotypes crossrecognized SARS-CoV-2 and at least one common cold coronavirus spike.

Concerning this clone itself: What it binds is unknown.

CD4+ T cells from unexposed donors were obtained before the COVID-19 pandemic (2011-2018). CD4+ T cells were isolated from the cells after more than 8 days of culture. The method was immunoSEQ multiplex PCR; TCRdb's version includes in-frame clones alone and lacks a portion of them. The sample carries 14,000 or so clones, 60% to 80% recorded once. CDR3 length: 19 amino acids. Germline CDR1 is LNHDA and CDR2 is SQIVND (reference sequence). Trimming cost V 3 bases and J 10 bases, with 31 bases left between them. The sample taken for sequencing was CD4+ T cells from PBMCs, cultured in vitro. The chain joins TRBV19 to TRBJ2-1; D ambiguous. This clonotype was sampled from a human donor in good health. The CDR3 spells CASSIRDVGSKPVSREQFF. CDR3 DNA sequence: TGTGCCAGTAGTATCCGTGATGTTGGGTCGAAGCCGGTCTCTCGAGAGCAGTTCTTC.